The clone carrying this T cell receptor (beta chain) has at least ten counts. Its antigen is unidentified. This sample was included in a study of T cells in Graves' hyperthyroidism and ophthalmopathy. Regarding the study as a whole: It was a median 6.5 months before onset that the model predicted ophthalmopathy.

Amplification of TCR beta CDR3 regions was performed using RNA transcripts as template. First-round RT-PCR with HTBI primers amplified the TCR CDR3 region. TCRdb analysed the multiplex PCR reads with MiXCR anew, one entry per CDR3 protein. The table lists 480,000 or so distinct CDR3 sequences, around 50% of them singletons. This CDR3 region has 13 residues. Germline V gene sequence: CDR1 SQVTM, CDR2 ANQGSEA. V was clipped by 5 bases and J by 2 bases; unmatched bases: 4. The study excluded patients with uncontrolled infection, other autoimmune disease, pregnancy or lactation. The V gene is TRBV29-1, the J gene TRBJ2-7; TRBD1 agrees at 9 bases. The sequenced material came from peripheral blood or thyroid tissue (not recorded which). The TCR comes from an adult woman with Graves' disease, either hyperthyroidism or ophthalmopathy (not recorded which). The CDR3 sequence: CSVPGQGAYEQYF. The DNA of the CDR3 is TGCAGCGTTCCGGGACAGGGCGCCTACGAGCAGTACTTC.